Listed here are 10 T cell receptor beta chains from one sample, sequenced in a study of radiation and T cells in renal cell carcinoma. The time point was: baseline pretreatment blood. Treatment given: 15 Gy SBRT to primary tumor, nephrectomy 4 weeks later. Using immunoSEQ multiplex PCR, the repertoire was profiled, and TCRdb retains in-frame clones only, with some absent. The sample has 130,000 to 150,000 clones; roughly 90% are singletons. Here the sequenced sample was blood, taken from a patient whose treatment included radiotherapy and nephrectomy. The receptors come from a woman between 70 and 85 years old with renal cell carcinoma.

CDR3 nucleotide sequence: TGCGCCAGCAGCTCAGGACATTCGGACACTGAAGCTTTCTTT. It translates to CASSSGHSDTEAFF. V and J are TRBV5-1 and TRBJ1-1; possible D gene TRBD1, 5 bases. Germline CDR1 SGHRS, CDR2 YFSETQ. V was cut by 3 bases and J by 3 bases, with 12 bases left in between. The CDR3 has 14 amino acids.

As to this clone: One end of the junction does not line up with germline, which may come from a read error. This chain joins TRBV7-7 and TRBJ1-1, with D hard to call. This CDR3 has 13 residues. Germline CDR1 and CDR2: SSHAT and FNYEAQ (reference sequence). The CDR3 DNA is TGTGCTAGCAGCTTAGATTACAGCACTGAAGCTTTCTTT. Translated, it gives CASSLDYSTEAFF.

This clone was detected only once. V and J are TRBV5-5 and TRBJ2-2, with D maybe TRBD2 (5 bases). The CDR3 spans 15 residues. Trimming shortened V by 3 bases and J by 0 bases, and 9 bases separated the two germline ends. Germline lookup yields CDR1 SGHKS and CDR2 YYEKEE (reference sequence). DNA for the CDR3: TGTGCCAGCAGCTCGTCGGGATCGAACACCGGGGAGCTGTTTTTT. Translated, it gives CASSSSGSNTGELFF.

The rearrangement joins TRBV27 to TRBJ2-1; TRBD2 aligns across 13 bases. Germline V gives CDR1 MNHEY, CDR2 SMNVEV (reference sequence). With 5 bases clipped from V and 7 bases from J, the junction kept 11 bases outside the gene matches. The CDR3 runs 17 residues. The CDR3 DNA sequence: TGTGCCAGCAGTCACACCTCCGGGACTAGCGGGGCGAATGAGCAGTTCTTC. Translated, it gives CASSHTSGTSGANEQFF.

The rearrangement uses TRBV6-1 and TRBJ1-2, with D tentatively TRBD1 (5 bases). There are 14 residues in the CDR3. V shed 9 bases and J shed 2 bases, with 16 bases lying between them. Germline CDR1 reads MNHNS; CDR2 reads SASEGT. The CDR3 loop reads CARGDGRFNYGYTF. The CDR3 bases are TGTGCCAGGGGGGACGGCCGATTCAACTATGGCTACACCTTC.

The rearrangement uses TRBV4-3 and TRBJ1-1; D not resolved. This CDR3 is 14 amino acids long. Germline V lookup: CDR1 LGHNA, CDR2 YSLEER. The V end lost 3 bases, the J end lost 1 base, and 9 bases lay between the germline ends. The CDR3, as DNA: TGCGCCAGCAGCCACCACGCAGCGAACACTGAAGCTTTCTTT. Encoded protein: CASSHHAANTEAFF.

The rearrangement uses TRBV7-2 and TRBJ2-3; 12 bases are a match to TRBD2. Germline CDR1 is SGHTA and CDR2 is FQGNSA. The CDR3 consists of 17 residues. V lost 2 bases, J lost 6 bases, and 9 bases stayed unmatched. This chain's CDR3 is CASSLFPRLAGVDTQYF. In DNA, the CDR3 is TGTGCCAGCAGCTTATTCCCCAGACTAGCGGGGGTTGATACGCAGTATTTT. The variable domain in full, completed from reference TRBV7-2 and TRBJ2-3, reads GAGVSQSPSNKVTEKGKDVELRCDPISGHTALYWYRQSLGQGLEFLIYFQGNSAPDKSGLPSDRFSAERTGGSVSTLTIQRTQQEDSAVYLCASSLFPRLAGVDTQYFGPGTRLTVL.

On this clone itself: The junction does not match germline at one end; this may be a read error. The rearrangement links TRBV7-7 to TRBJ2-7; possibly TRBD1 or TRBD2 for D (8 bases each). This CDR3 region has 14 residues. Germline CDR1 reads SSHAT; CDR2 reads FNYEAQ (reference sequence). The CDR3 nucleotides read TGTGCTAGCAGCTTAGCGGGACAGGCCTACGAGCAGTACTTC. Its protein product is CASSLAGQAYEQYF.

The chain uses TRBV6-1 and TRBJ2-7; TRBD1 aligns across 7 bases. The CDR3 is 16 amino acids. J was trimmed by 1 base and V by 2 bases; bases with no gene match: 8. CDR1 and CDR2 (germline): MNHNS, SASEGT. The CDR3 protein is CASSEPRKGASYEQYF. CDR3 nucleotides: TGTGCCAGCAGTGAACCAAGGAAGGGGGCTTCCTACGAGCAGTACTTC.

V and J are TRBV6-5 and TRBJ2-2; D is uncertain. With 0 bases removed from V and 8 bases from J, the gap between germline ends came to 7 bases. The germline gives CDR1 MNHEY, CDR2 SVGAGI. The CDR3 loop spans 13 amino acids. The CDR3 reads CASSYSITGELFF. The CDR3, as DNA: TGTGCCAGCAGTTACTCGATTACAGGGGAGCTGTTTTTT.